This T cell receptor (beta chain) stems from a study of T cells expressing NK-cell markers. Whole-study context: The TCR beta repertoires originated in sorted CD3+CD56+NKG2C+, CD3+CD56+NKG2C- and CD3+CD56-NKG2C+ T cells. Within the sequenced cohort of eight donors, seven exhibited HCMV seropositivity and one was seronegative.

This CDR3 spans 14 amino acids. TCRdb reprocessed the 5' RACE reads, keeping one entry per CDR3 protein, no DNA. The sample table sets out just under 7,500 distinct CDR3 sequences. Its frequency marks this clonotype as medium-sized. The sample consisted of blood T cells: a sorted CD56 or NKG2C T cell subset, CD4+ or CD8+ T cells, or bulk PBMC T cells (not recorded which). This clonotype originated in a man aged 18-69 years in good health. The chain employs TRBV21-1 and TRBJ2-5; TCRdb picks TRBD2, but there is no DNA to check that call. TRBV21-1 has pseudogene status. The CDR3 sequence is CASSKRLRQETQYF.